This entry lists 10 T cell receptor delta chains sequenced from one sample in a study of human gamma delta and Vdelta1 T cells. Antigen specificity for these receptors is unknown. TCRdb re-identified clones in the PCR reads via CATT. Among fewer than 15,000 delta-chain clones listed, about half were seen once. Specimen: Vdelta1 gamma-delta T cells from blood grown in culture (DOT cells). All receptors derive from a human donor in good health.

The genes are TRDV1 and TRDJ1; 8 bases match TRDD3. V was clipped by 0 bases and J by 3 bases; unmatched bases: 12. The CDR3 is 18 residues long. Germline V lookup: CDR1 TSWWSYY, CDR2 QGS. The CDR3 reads CALGELPRGYFRADKLIF. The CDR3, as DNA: TGTGCTCTTGGGGAACTCCCGAGGGGATACTTCAGGGCCGATAAACTCATCTTT.

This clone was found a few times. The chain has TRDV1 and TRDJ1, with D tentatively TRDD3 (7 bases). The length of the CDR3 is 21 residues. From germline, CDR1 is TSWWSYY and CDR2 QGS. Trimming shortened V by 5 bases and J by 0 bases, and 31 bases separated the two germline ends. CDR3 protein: CALGKNISYDGGGPYTDKLIF. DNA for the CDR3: TGTGCTCTTGGGAAGAACATCTCCTACGATGGTGGGGGACCGTACACCGATAAACTCATCTTT.

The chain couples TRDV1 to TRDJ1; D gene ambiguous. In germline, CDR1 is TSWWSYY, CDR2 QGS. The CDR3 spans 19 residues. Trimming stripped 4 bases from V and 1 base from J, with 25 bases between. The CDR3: CALGGSYKATAASTDKLIF. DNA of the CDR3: TGTGCTCTTGGGGGGTCGTATAAAGCCACGGCCGCTTCCACCGATAAACTCATCTTT.

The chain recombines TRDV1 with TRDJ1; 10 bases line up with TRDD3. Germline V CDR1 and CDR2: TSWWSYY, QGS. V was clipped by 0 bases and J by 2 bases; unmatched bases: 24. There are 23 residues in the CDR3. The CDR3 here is CALGELSTSGSLGDTRGTDKLIF. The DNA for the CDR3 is TGTGCTCTTGGGGAACTATCTACATCGGGAAGTTTGGGGGATACCAGAGGTACCGATAAACTCATCTTT.

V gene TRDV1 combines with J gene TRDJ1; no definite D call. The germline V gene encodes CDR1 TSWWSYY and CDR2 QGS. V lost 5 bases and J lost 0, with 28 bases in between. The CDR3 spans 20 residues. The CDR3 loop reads CALGNLNSLRTPRYTDKLIF. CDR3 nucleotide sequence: TGTGCTCTTGGGAACCTAAATTCCCTGCGTACGCCTCGTTACACCGATAAACTCATCTTT.

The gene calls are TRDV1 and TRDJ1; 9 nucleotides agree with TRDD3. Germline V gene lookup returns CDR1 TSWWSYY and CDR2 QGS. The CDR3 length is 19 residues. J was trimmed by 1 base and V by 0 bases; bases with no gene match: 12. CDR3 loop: CALGELPTWGIQTTDKLIF. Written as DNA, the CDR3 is TGTGCTCTTGGGGAACTCCCTACCTGGGGGATCCAGACCACCGATAAACTCATCTTT.

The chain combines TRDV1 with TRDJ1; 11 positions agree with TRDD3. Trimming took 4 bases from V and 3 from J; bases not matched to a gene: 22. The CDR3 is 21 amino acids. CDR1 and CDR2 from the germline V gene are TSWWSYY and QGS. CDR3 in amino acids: CALGVRGLPTMSGGYSDKLIF. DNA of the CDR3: TGTGCTCTTGGGGTCAGAGGCCTTCCTACGATGTCTGGGGGATACTCCGATAAACTCATCTTT.

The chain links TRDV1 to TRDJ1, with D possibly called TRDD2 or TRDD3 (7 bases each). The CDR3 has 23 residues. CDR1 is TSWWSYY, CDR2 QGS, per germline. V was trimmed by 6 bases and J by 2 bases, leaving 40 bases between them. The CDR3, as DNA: TGTGCTCTTGGCCGGACCGTTCCTACGGCCTACCTAGGTGCTGGGGGTCCAACCGATAAACTCATCTTT. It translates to CALGRTVPTAYLGAGGPTDKLIF.

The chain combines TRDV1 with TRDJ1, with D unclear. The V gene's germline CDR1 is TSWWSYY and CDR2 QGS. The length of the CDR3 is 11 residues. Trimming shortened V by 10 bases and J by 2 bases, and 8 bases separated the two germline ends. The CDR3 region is CAPSRTDKLIF. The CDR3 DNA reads TGTGCTCCGTCCCGTACCGATAAACTCATCTTT.

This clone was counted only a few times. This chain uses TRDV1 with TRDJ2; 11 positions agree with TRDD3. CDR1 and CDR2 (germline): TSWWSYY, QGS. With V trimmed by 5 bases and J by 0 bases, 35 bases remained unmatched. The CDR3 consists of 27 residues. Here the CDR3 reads CALGTQPGPSPSNWGISWVALTAQLFF. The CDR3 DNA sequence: TGTGCTCTTGGGACTCAACCTGGGCCTTCCCCATCTAACTGGGGGATAAGTTGGGTGGCTTTGACAGCACAACTCTTCTTT.